The text below deals with one TCR beta chain. The antigen is not known. This specimen belongs to a study of T cell responses to AZD1222 COVID-19 vaccine. Produced via immunoSEQ multiplex PCR; TCRdb's table is partial and in-frame only. The table lists 95,000 or so clones, roughly 89% of them singletons. The CDR3 length is 16 residues. Germline loops: CDR1 SGHTA, CDR2 FQGNSA. Trimming pared 5 bases from V and 2 bases from J, leaving 16 bases between. Overall study results and limits: Spike-specific TCR breadth and depth went up after people got two AZD1222 doses.

Material: peripheral blood, obtained on day 0 of MenACWY control vaccination. The TCR was taken from an adult in good health. This rearrangement joins TRBV7-2 to TRBJ1-5; D is possibly TRBD1 (5 bases). The CDR3 nucleotides read TGTGCCAGCAGCCCTCGGCCTTCACAGGGCAATCAGCCCCAGCATTTT. As protein: CASSPRPSQGNQPQHF.